This T cell receptor (beta chain) was observed in a study of beta chain features in type 1 diabetes. The study, taken as a whole, reports: All four CD4+ subsets of Type 1 diabetes patients contained TCRB CDR3s that were moderately but significantly shorter. PCR might favor shorter templates, but any such skew would affect patients and controls equally.

This clone was counted between two and nine times. Its target is not known. TCRB transcripts that were expressed got sequenced, as all of the isolated RNA had been reverse transcribed. Generated by immunoSEQ multiplex PCR, the TCRdb table keeps only in-frame clones and is missing some. The sample carries a few hundred thousand clones, approximately 15% recorded once. CD4+ cells of the naive, central memory, regulatory and stem cell-like memory types were sorted via CD45RO/CCR7/CD25/CD127/CD95/CD27. The purity of all sorted populations exceeded 95%. What was sequenced was naive CD4+ T cells from blood. The receptor's source is a man aged 30 to 45 with type 1 diabetes.

The chain's CDR3 is CASSLVTPQGDEQFF. The CDR3 bases are TGTGCCAGCAGCTTAGTCACTCCCCAGGGCGATGAGCAGTTCTTC. This sequence joins TRBV7-9 and TRBJ2-1; tentatively, D is TRBD1 (5 bases). Trimming took 1 base from V and 8 from J, leaving 15 bases between them. Germline CDR1 and CDR2: SEHNR and FQNEAQ (reference sequence). The CDR3 sequence is 15 residues long.